One sample yielded the 21 T cell receptor beta chains listed below, sequenced in a study of T cell responses to AZD1222 COVID-19 vaccine. Assay: immunoSEQ multiplex PCR; the TCRdb copy retains only in-frame clones and omits some. The sample lists around 150,000 clones, around 95% occurring once. The sequencing used peripheral blood, collected on day 0 of AZD1222 vaccination. The receptors originated from an adult in good health.

This chain links TRBV7-9 with TRBJ1-1; D gene unclear. This CDR3 contains 12 residues. The germline V gene has CDR1 SEHNR and CDR2 FQNEAQ (reference sequence). The V end was cut by 1 base, the J end by 4 bases, with 4 bases between. CDR3: CASSLEVTEAFF. The CDR3 coding sequence is TGTGCCAGCAGCTTAGAGGTCACTGAAGCTTTCTTT.

V and J are TRBV2 and TRBJ2-1; 9 bases line up with TRBD1. The CDR3 spans 16 residues. CDR1 and CDR2 (germline): SNHLY, FYNNEI. The J segment lost 2 bases and the V segment lost 7 bases, leaving 9 bases of the junction unmatched. CDR3 loop: CASIQTGGRTYNEQFF. Here the CDR3 DNA reads TGTGCCAGCATTCAGACAGGGGGGAGGACCTACAATGAGCAGTTCTTC.

V usage is TRBV2 and J usage is TRBJ2-1; 7 bases match TRBD1. The CDR3 extends over 16 amino acids. From germline, CDR1 is SNHLY and CDR2 FYNNEI. Germline trimming cut 2 bases from V and 7 bases from J; bases unmatched to any gene: 11. The CDR3: CASSELRGQIGNEQFF. CDR3 in DNA: TGTGCCAGCAGTGAACTTAGGGGGCAGATAGGGAATGAGCAGTTCTTC.

V usage is TRBV10-3 and J usage is TRBJ1-2; 7 nucleotides agree with TRBD1. This CDR3 is 14 amino acids long. V trimming: 1 base; J trimming: 2 bases; junction bases outside the gene matches: 1. Germline V gene data show CDR1 as ENHRY and CDR2 as SYGVKD. CDR3 bases: TGTGCCATCAGTGAGTGGGACAGCAACTATGGCTACACCTTC. Protein: CAISEWDSNYGYTF.

This clone was observed once. The chain joins TRBV3-1 (or the pseudogene TRBV3-2) to TRBJ2-3; TRBD1 matches at 7 bases. The CDR3 has 14 residues. CDR1 LGHDT and CDR2 YNNKEL come from the germline V gene (reference sequence). Trimming cost V 3 bases and J 6 bases; bases outside gene matches: 6. CDR3 amino acids: CASSQGTDPDTQYF. The CDR3 nucleotides read TGTGCCAGCAGCCAGGGGACAGACCCCGATACGCAGTATTTT.

The chain links TRBV4-1 to TRBJ1-1, with D unclear. The CDR3 has 17 residues. The V and J ends lost 0 bases and 0 bases respectively, with 14 bases between them. Per the germline V gene, CDR1 is MGHRA and CDR2 is YSYEKL. CDR3 sequence reads: CASSQEGVRVMNTEAFF. The CDR3 coding sequence is TGCGCCAGCAGCCAAGAAGGAGTGAGAGTAATGAACACTGAAGCTTTCTTT.

This chain uses TRBV14 with TRBJ1-1; TRBD1 is a possible D gene (6 bases). Trimming took off 4 bases at V and 8 bases at J, with 14 bases between the two ends. The germline CDR1 and CDR2 sequences are SGHDN and FVKESK. CDR3 size: 13 residues. This CDR3 is CASSPPGGAEAFF. DNA of the CDR3: TGTGCCAGCAGCCCACCTGGGGGGGCAGAAGCTTTCTTT.

The CDR3 DNA follows: TGTGCCAGCAGCTTGGTCCGGGGAAACACCATATATTTT. Translation gives CASSLVRGNTIYF. The chain has TRBV5-6 and TRBJ1-3; D call uncertain. The V gene lost 0 bases and the J gene lost 4 bases, with 5 bases spanning the gap. Per the germline V gene, CDR1 is SGHDT and CDR2 is YYEEEE. This CDR3 comprises 13 residues. The full variable domain, in which reference TRBV5-6 and TRBJ1-3 provide the parts outside the CDR3, is DAGVTQSPTHLIKTRGQQVTLRCSPKSGHDTVSWYQQALGQGPQFIFQYYEEEERQRGNFPDRFSGHQFPNYSSELNVNALLLGDSALYLCASSLVRGNTIYFGEGSWLTVV.

Only one count was recorded for this clone. The chain is built from TRBV4-1 and TRBJ1-2; D is uncertain. The germline CDR1 and CDR2 sequences are MGHRA and YSYEKL. The CDR3 contains 16 residues. V lost 3 bases and J 3 bases, leaving 17 bases between the germline ends. The CDR3 region is CASSQGELTMDYGYTF. DNA of the CDR3: TGCGCCAGCAGCCAGGGAGAGTTGACGATGGACTATGGCTACACCTTC.

The chain joins TRBV11-2 to TRBJ1-1; 8 bases line up with TRBD1. The V and J ends lost 4 bases and 0 bases, in that order; junction bases with no gene match: 13. Germline V lookup: CDR1 SGHAT, CDR2 FQNNGV. CDR3 size: 18 residues. The DNA for the CDR3 is TGTGCCAGCAGCTCCCATAACCGGGACAGGATCATGAACACTGAAGCTTTCTTT. The encoded protein is CASSSHNRDRIMNTEAFF.

This clone was counted between two and nine times. The V gene is TRBV29-1, the J gene TRBJ1-5; D call uncertain. This CDR3 contains 15 residues. Trimming took 3 bases from V and 2 from J, leaving 14 bases between them. CDR1 SQVTM and CDR2 ANQGSEA come from the germline V gene. CDR3 sequence: CSVEILAVGNQPQHF. DNA for the CDR3: TGCAGCGTTGAGATTCTGGCGGTGGGCAATCAGCCCCAGCATTTT.

The chain combines TRBV10-3 with TRBJ1-5, with TRBD1 matching 8 bases. V was clipped by 6 bases and J by 7 bases; unmatched bases: 8. Germline CDR1 is ENHRY and CDR2 is SYGVKD. CDR3 length: 14 residues. CDR3 residues: CAISADRGGQPQHF. The CDR3 nucleotides read TGTGCCATCAGCGCCGACAGGGGCGGGCAGCCCCAGCATTTT.

This chain connects TRBV14 to TRBJ2-7, with TRBD2 as a possible D gene (5 bases). CDR3 length equals 14 residues. Looked up from germline, CDR1 is SGHDN and CDR2 is FVKESK. V was trimmed by 0 bases and J by 2 bases, leaving 8 bases between them. The CDR3 is CASSQDERPYEQYV. As DNA, the CDR3 is TGTGCCAGCAGCCAAGACGAGCGGCCCTACGAGCAGTACGTC.

V and J are TRBV3-1 (or the pseudogene TRBV3-2) and TRBJ1-1, with a possible D match to TRBD1 (5 bases). Germline V gives CDR1 LGHDT, CDR2 YNNKEL (reference sequence). This CDR3 is 17 amino acids long. V was pared by 2 bases and J by 0 bases, with 16 bases between. The CDR3 is CASSQSQKGPLNTEAFF. For the CDR3, the DNA is TGTGCCAGCAGCCAATCTCAGAAGGGACCATTGAACACTGAAGCTTTCTTT.

The gene calls are TRBV29-1 and TRBJ1-1; D gene unclear. CDR3 length: 10 residues. Germline V gene sequence: CDR1 SQVTM, CDR2 ANQGSEA. V dropped 5 bases and J dropped 6 bases, with 7 bases sitting between them. CDR3 in DNA: TGCAGCGTTTTACACTCTGAAGCTTTCTTT. Translated: CSVLHSEAFF. Full variable domain (rest looked up from reference TRBV29-1 and TRBJ1-1): SAVISQKPSRDICQRGTSLTIQCQVDSQVTMMFWYRQQPGQSLTLIATANQGSEATYESGFVIDKFPISRPNLTFSTLTVSNMSPEDSSIYLCSVLHSEAFFGQGTRLTVV.

The chain joins TRBV11-2 to TRBJ2-5, with a tentative D call TRBD2 (7 bases). This CDR3 is 15 amino acids long. V lost 5 bases, J lost 5 bases, and 18 bases lay in between. Germline-derived CDR1 and CDR2 are SGHAT and FQNNGV. The DNA for the CDR3 is TGTGCCAGCAGCACGGGGGGCGACAGTTGGGAGACCCAGTACTTC. This gives the protein CASSTGGDSWETQYF. Complete variable domain (other parts from reference TRBV11-2 and TRBJ2-5): EAGVAQSPRYKIIEKRQSVAFWCNPISGHATLYWYQQILGQGPKLLIQFQNNGVVDDSQLPKDRFSAERLKGVDSTLKIQPAKLEDSAVYLCASSTGGDSWETQYFGPGTRLLVL.

In this sample, this clone turned up a few times. The chain carries TRBV2 and TRBJ2-2; D perhaps matches TRBD1 (6 bases). This CDR3 has 14 amino acids. CDR1 is SNHLY, CDR2 FYNNEI, per germline. V dropped 6 bases and J dropped 6 bases, with 14 bases sitting between them. For the CDR3, the DNA is TGTGCCAGCAGACAGGGTCTAAGCCCCGGGGAGCTGTTTTTT. It translates to CASRQGLSPGELFF.

The chain is built from TRBV30 and TRBJ1-2, with D hard to call. There are 11 residues in the CDR3. CDR1 and CDR2 from the germline V gene are GTSNPN and SVGIG (reference sequence). Trimming cost V 7 bases and J 4 bases, with 10 bases left between them. CDR3 residues: CASWWGYGYTF. The CDR3 nucleotides read TGTGCCTCATGGTGGGGCTATGGCTACACCTTC. Using reference TRBV30 and TRBJ1-2 for the parts outside the CDR3, the full variable domain is SQTIHQWPATLVQPVGSPLSLECTVEGTSNPNLYWYRQAAGRGLQLLFYSVGIGQISSEVPQNLSASRPQDRQFILSSKKLLLSDSGFYLCASWWGYGYTFGSGTRLTVV.

This clone was counted once. V usage is TRBV12-3 or TRBV12-4 and J usage is TRBJ1-1; 7 bases fit TRBD1. The CDR3 is 11 residues long. The V segment lost 6 bases and the J segment 11 bases; nucleotides outside the gene matches: 6. Here the CDR3 DNA reads TGTGCCAGCAGCCCAGGGGGTCGGGCTTTCTTT. Its protein is CASSPGGRAFF.

This chain connects TRBV10-1 to TRBJ2-3; TRBD1 matches 10 bases. V was clipped by 6 bases and J by 5 bases; unmatched bases: 5. Per the germline V gene, CDR1 is WNHNN and CDR2 is SYGVQD (reference sequence). CDR3 length: 14 amino acids. In DNA form, the CDR3 reads TGCGCCAGCAGCCGGGACAGGGGAATAGATACGCAGTATTTT. This gives the protein CASSRDRGIDTQYF.

This clone was counted once. The chain is built from TRBV24-1 and TRBJ2-5, with D tentatively TRBD1 (7 bases). Germline values: CDR1 KGHDR, CDR2 SFDVKD. This CDR3 contains 16 residues. V dropped 9 bases and J dropped 0 bases, with 19 bases sitting between them. The CDR3 DNA is TGTGCCACCCTTACAGGGGTGGCGGGATACCAAGAGACCCAGTACTTC. Amino acids: CATLTGVAGYQETQYF.